The source of this T cell receptor (beta chain) is a study of cytomegalovirus exposure and HLA in healthy donors. Study at large: Early released data comprised 75 million to 100 million unique TCRs from HLA-typed donors.

The primer mix had 60 Vbeta and 13 Jbeta primers. Assay: immunoSEQ multiplex PCR; the TCRdb copy retains only in-frame clones and omits some. This sample carries 90,000 to 120,000 clones, approximately 78% of them seen once, and the ten largest clones take 1.5% to 2%. Study-level findings and limits: In an earlier analysis, in some 600 donors, most V segments appeared productive either ~90% or ~30% of the time. A list of around 160 TCR beta chains associated with cytomegalovirus was given.

Per the germline V gene, CDR1 is LNHDA and CDR2 is SQIVND (reference sequence). With 1 base removed from V and 5 bases from J, the gap between germline ends came to 5 bases. CDR3 size: 12 residues. For this clone: The antigen is undetermined.

The chain couples TRBV19 to TRBJ1-2; D call uncertain. The TCR sequence derives from a woman aged 40 to 55 in good health and CMV-seronegative. Material for sequencing was PBMCs. The CDR3 region is CASSIALYGYTF. The DNA of the CDR3 is TGTGCCAGTAGTATAGCGTTGTATGGCTACACCTTC.